This entry lists 2 T cell receptor beta chains sequenced from one sample in a study of shared T cell receptors in the human thymus. TCRdb's copy holds only in-frame clones and misses some; the assay was immunoSEQ multiplex PCR. The table lists about 660,000 clones, roughly 88% of them singletons. These data were also reused for a study on human thymus T cells.

Sequencing used thymocytes. These receptors were obtained from a boy in the first two years of life with a congenital heart defect.

The chain carries TRBV18 and TRBJ2-7, with 9 bases lining up with TRBD1. This CDR3 contains 14 residues. V shed 3 bases and J 4 bases; nucleotides not matched to a gene: 4. Per germline, CDR1 KGHSH and CDR2 LQKENI. CDR3 protein: CASSPGDRAYEQYF. Here the CDR3 DNA reads TGTGCCAGCTCACCCGGGGACAGGGCGTACGAGCAGTACTTC.

The genes are TRBV30 and TRBJ2-1, with TRBD2 identical over 11 bases. The CDR3 has 18 residues. Trimming took 0 bases from V and 3 from J; bases not matched to a gene: 10. Germline V gives CDR1 GTSNPN, CDR2 SVGIG (reference sequence). In DNA, the CDR3 is TGTGCCTGGAGTGTTCGCGGAACCGGGACTAGCGGCTACAATGAGCAGTTCTTC. It translates to CAWSVRGTGTSGYNEQFF.